These 15 T cell receptor beta chains were all obtained from the same sample, sequenced in a study of T cell changes during pregnancy in multiple sclerosis. Assay: immunoSEQ multiplex PCR; the TCRdb copy retains only in-frame clones and omits some. The sample lists more than 85,000 clones, nearly 95% occurring once. Sample: peripheral blood, taken after pregnancy. These receptor sequences come from a female donor in good health, enrolled as a control in a pregnancy study.

The chain links TRBV5-1 to TRBJ1-1, with a possible D match to TRBD1 (6 bases). Trimming pared 3 bases from V and 1 base from J, leaving 10 bases between. The CDR3 is 14 residues long. Germline lookup yields CDR1 SGHRS and CDR2 YFSETQ. The CDR3 is CASSSRTANTEAFF. For the CDR3, the DNA is TGCGCCAGCAGCTCTAGGACAGCGAACACTGAAGCTTTCTTT. Combining the CDR3 with reference TRBV5-1 and TRBJ1-1 gives the whole variable domain KAGVTQTPRYLIKTRGQQVTLSCSPISGHRSVSWYQQTPGQGLQFLFEYFSETQRNKGNFPGRFSGRQFSNSRSEMNVSTLELGDSALYLCASSSRTANTEAFFGQGTRLTVV.

V usage is TRBV5-6 and J usage is TRBJ2-5; D not resolved. The ends were cut back, 1 base at V and 4 bases at J, with 11 bases in the middle. Germline CDR1 SGHDT, CDR2 YYEEEE. CDR3 length: 14 amino acids. The CDR3 bases are TGTGCCAGCAGCTTGATGCAACATCGAGAGACCCAGTACTTC. Amino acid sequence: CASSLMQHRETQYF.

The genes are TRBV7-2 and TRBJ2-5; TRBD2 matches 13 bases. This CDR3 has 16 amino acids. Trimming cost V 3 bases and J 2 bases; bases outside gene matches: 3. Germline V lookup: CDR1 SGHTA, CDR2 FQGNSA. CDR3 residues: CASSFPGLAGQETQYF. The CDR3 DNA reads as TGTGCCAGCAGCTTCCCGGGACTAGCGGGACAAGAGACCCAGTACTTC.

This clone was counted once. The V call is TRBV6-1, the J call TRBJ1-6, with 8 positions matching TRBD1. The junction had 4 bases not matched to a gene; V was cut back by 4 bases and J by 5 bases. Per germline, CDR1 MNHNS and CDR2 SASEGT. CDR3 length: 15 residues. The CDR3 region is CASSARDRNNSPLHF. In DNA, the CDR3 is TGTGCCAGCAGTGCCCGGGACAGGAATAATTCACCCCTCCACTTT.

This clone was recorded many times. The chain recombines TRBV4-2 with TRBJ2-3, with D perhaps TRBD2 (6 bases). In germline, CDR1 is LGHNA, CDR2 YNFKEQ. Trimming took 1 base from V and 4 from J, leaving 21 bases between them. The length of the CDR3 is 18 residues. CDR3 sequence reads: CASSQGEPPGLQSDTQYF. The CDR3 bases are TGTGCCAGCAGCCAAGGCGAACCCCCGGGACTTCAATCAGATACGCAGTATTTT.

The chain carries TRBV5-1 and TRBJ2-1; 9 bases fit TRBD2. Germline V CDR1 and CDR2: SGHRS, YFSETQ. The junction had 3 bases not matched to a gene; V was cut back by 2 bases and J by 6 bases. CDR3 length equals 14 residues. CDR3 DNA: TGCGCCAGCAGCTTTTTTAGCGGGAGCAATGAGCAGTTCTTC. Residues: CASSFFSGSNEQFF.

This clone was observed a single time. The V and J genes are TRBV11-1 and TRBJ2-7; 10 bases are shared with TRBD2. The CDR3 runs 15 residues. Germline CDR1 reads SGHAT; CDR2 reads FQDESV (reference sequence). V shed 3 bases, J shed 2 bases, and the junction held 4 bases outside the gene matches. CDR3 protein: CASSFSLAGTYEQYF. Here the CDR3 DNA reads TGTGCCAGCAGCTTCTCACTAGCGGGGACCTACGAGCAGTACTTC.

This rearrangement joins TRBV21-1 to TRBJ1-1. TRBV21-1 is a listed pseudogene. The CDR3 contains 18 residues. CDR3 amino acids: CASSFGRGGPLFNTEAFF. The CDR3 region has the DNA TGTGCCAGCAGCTTTGGGCGCGGGGGGCCTTTGTTTAACACTGAAGCTTTCTTT.

The chain employs TRBV6-5 and TRBJ1-2; TRBD1 matches at 9 bases. The CDR3 consists of 16 residues. The trim removed 6 bases at V and 7 bases at J, leaving 15 bases unmatched. Germline V gene lookup returns CDR1 MNHEY and CDR2 SVGAGI. The DNA for the CDR3 is TGTGCCAGCAGGTACCTCGTCACAGGGGGCGAGAGTGGCTACACCTTC. Protein product: CASRYLVTGGESGYTF.

The chain is built from TRBV15 and TRBJ2-3; 10 nucleotides agree with TRBD2. V dropped 0 bases and J dropped 3; count of bases not matched to a gene: 3. This CDR3 is built from 16 residues. The germline V gene has CDR1 LNHNV and CDR2 YYDKDF (reference sequence). The CDR3 is CATSRDLAGATDTQYF. In DNA form, the CDR3 reads TGTGCCACCAGCAGAGACCTAGCGGGAGCTACAGATACGCAGTATTTT. Complete variable domain (other parts from reference TRBV15 and TRBJ2-3): DAMVIQNPRYQVTQFGKPVTLSCSQTLNHNVMYWYQQKSSQAPKLLFHYYDKDFNNEADTPDNFQSRRPNTSFCFLDIRSPGLGDTAMYLCATSRDLAGATDTQYFGPGTRLTVL.

This sequence joins TRBV28 and TRBJ1-5; no reliable D call. This CDR3 contains 12 residues. V lost 5 bases to trimming and J lost 6 bases, with 8 bases between them. Germline CDR1 and CDR2: MDHEN and SYDVKM. The chain's CDR3 is CASSPQRQPQHF. In DNA, the CDR3 is TGTGCCAGCAGTCCCCAGCGTCAGCCCCAGCATTTT.

This chain joins TRBV15 and TRBJ2-7; 8 nucleotides match TRBD2. CDR1 LNHNV and CDR2 YYDKDF come from the germline V gene (reference sequence). The trim removed 2 bases at V and 4 bases at J, leaving 1 base unmatched. This CDR3 has 13 residues. The DNA for the CDR3 is TGTGCCACCAGCAGACTAGCGGGTTACGAGCAGTACTTC. Translating it yields CATSRLAGYEQYF.

The rearrangement links TRBV7-2 to TRBJ2-5; 12 bases align to TRBD2. Germline loops: CDR1 SGHTA, CDR2 FQGNSA. Trimming took 6 bases from V and 3 from J; bases not matched to a gene: 5. This CDR3 is built from 15 residues. CDR3 amino acids: CASRPRLAGEETQYF. DNA for the CDR3: TGTGCCAGCAGGCCTCGACTAGCGGGAGAAGAGACCCAGTACTTC.

The chain is built from TRBV27 and TRBJ2-1; tentatively, D is TRBD2 (5 bases). The CDR3 has 14 residues. CDR1 MNHEY and CDR2 SMNVEV come from the germline V gene (reference sequence). V lost 2 bases and J lost 10, with 15 bases in between. The CDR3 DNA reads TGTGCCAGCAGTTTAAGACTACCGGTGCGGGAGCAGTTCTTC. Its protein is CASSLRLPVREQFF.

The chain uses TRBV19 and TRBJ2-4; perhaps TRBD2 as D (7 bases). The CDR3 is made up of 14 amino acids. Germline V gene data show CDR1 as LNHDA and CDR2 as SQIVND (reference sequence). Trimming left V 6 bases short and J 7 bases short, with 16 bases between. Here the CDR3 reads CASSPGGLGNIQYF. The CDR3 DNA reads as TGTGCCAGTAGCCCCGGGGGGCTTGGGAACATTCAGTACTTC.